These 18 T cell receptor beta chains originate from one sample sequenced in a study of CD8+CD57+ T cells in acquired aplastic anemia. By flow cytometry, patients selected for sequencing had shown an expansion of CD8+CD57+ cells. Using genomic DNA as the template, TCR beta VDJ and CDR3 profiling was carried out. TCRdb re-analysed the reads in MiXCR, keeping a single row per CDR3 protein. Of approximately 170,000 distinct CDR3 sequences listed, over 40% are singletons. The specimen sequenced was sorted CD4+, CD8+, or CD8+CD57+ T cells (not recorded which) from PBMCs. Receptors originate from a human donor with aplastic anemia.

V usage is TRBV18 and J usage is TRBJ2-7; possibly TRBD1 for D (6 bases). Per germline, CDR1 KGHSH and CDR2 LQKENI. Trimming removed 1 base at V and 2 bases at J, with 12 bases between. CDR3 length: 15 residues. The CDR3 sequence: CASSPRQGITYEQYF. CDR3 in DNA: TGTGCCAGCTCACCACGGCAGGGGATTACCTACGAGCAGTACTTC.

With respect to this clonotype: Given a much more abundant clone one base away, this may be a read error. The J gene is TRBJ1-1, the V gene TRBV4-2; a weak D match, TRBD1 (6 bases). The CDR3 consists of 14 residues. The germline V gene has CDR1 LGHNA and CDR2 YNFKEQ. The CDR3 DNA reads TGTGCCGGCAGCCATAGTGAAACAGGGAGAGGCGCTTTCTTT. Its translation is CAGSHSETGRGAFF.

This sequence joins TRBV7-2 and TRBJ2-7, with D perhaps assigned TRBD1 or TRBD2 (5 bases each). V lost 1 base to trimming and J lost 2 bases, with 6 bases between them. The CDR3 length is 13 residues. Looked up from germline, CDR1 is SGHTA and CDR2 is FQGNSA. CDR3: CASSLGGTYEQYF. CDR3 sequence (DNA): TGTGCCAGCAGCTTAGGGGGGACCTACGAGCAGTACTTC.

This clonotype was recorded many times. This chain connects TRBV27 to TRBJ2-7; 7 bases match TRBD1. Per germline, CDR1 MNHEY and CDR2 SMNVEV (reference sequence). The CDR3 sequence is 14 residues long. V dropped 5 bases and J dropped 2; count of bases not matched to a gene: 6. This chain's CDR3 is CASSPGGNAYEQYF. The DNA of the CDR3 is TGTGCCAGCAGTCCAGGGGGTAACGCCTACGAGCAGTACTTC.

The chain recombines TRBV19 with TRBJ1-2; 9 bases line up with TRBD1. The germline CDR1 and CDR2 sequences are LNHDA and SQIVND (reference sequence). After removal of 7 bases from V and 4 bases from J, the junction contained 7 bases not matched to a gene. CDR3 length: 14 amino acids. In DNA form, the CDR3 reads TGTGCCAGTAACTTAGGACAGGGGTTCTATGGCTACACCTTC. It is translated as CASNLGQGFYGYTF.

The chain employs TRBV19 and TRBJ2-7; a possible D gene is TRBD1 (5 bases). V gave up 3 bases and J gave up 2 bases, with 14 bases separating them. Germline V lookup: CDR1 LNHDA, CDR2 SQIVND (reference sequence). This CDR3 is built from 15 residues. CDR3 loop: CASSITTALTYEQYF. The DNA for the CDR3 is TGTGCCAGTAGTATCACGACAGCGCTTACCTACGAGCAGTACTTC.

The V gene is TRBV7-2, the J gene TRBJ1-1; no clear D. This CDR3 is built from 15 residues. Germline assignment: CDR1 SGHTA and CDR2 FQGNSA. V dropped 5 bases and J dropped 1 base, with 14 bases sitting between them. The CDR3 loop reads CASSSTVSWNTEAFF. The CDR3 bases are TGTGCCAGCAGCAGCACTGTCAGCTGGAACACTGAAGCTTTCTTT.

This clonotype was observed many times. The chain joins TRBV7-6 to TRBJ2-5; unclear D gene. The V end was cut by 4 bases, the J end by 5 bases, with 5 bases between. Germline CDR1 is SGHVS and CDR2 is FNYEAQ. This CDR3 contains 11 residues. CDR3 sequence (DNA): TGTGCCAGCAGCTCATCGGAGACCCAGTACTTC. It specifies CASSSSETQYF.

This clonotype was observed once. The chain links TRBV2 to TRBJ1-2; 10 bases map to TRBD1. J was trimmed by 8 bases and V by 4 bases; bases with no gene match: 7. Germline lookup yields CDR1 SNHLY and CDR2 FYNNEI. The CDR3 extends over 14 amino acids. Written as DNA, the CDR3 is TGTGCCAGCAGTGTAGGGCGGACAGGGGGAGGCTACACCTTC. Its translation: CASSVGRTGGGYTF. The whole variable domain, filled in from reference TRBV2 and TRBJ1-2, reads EPEVTQTPSHQVTQMGQEVILRCVPISNHLYFYWYRQILGQKVEFLVSFYNNEISEKSEIFDDQFSVERPDGSNFTLKIRSTKLEDSAMYFCASSVGRTGGGYTFGSGTRLTVV.

This clonotype was counted a single time. This rearrangement joins TRBV2 to TRBJ2-1; 7 bases match TRBD2. The germline CDR1 and CDR2 sequences are SNHLY and FYNNEI. This CDR3 is 17 amino acids long. The J segment lost 0 bases and the V segment lost 6 bases, leaving 11 bases of the junction unmatched. In DNA form, the CDR3 reads TGTGCCAGCAGCGTAGCGGGCTACGACCTCTCCTACAATGAGCAGTTCTTC. It is translated as CASSVAGYDLSYNEQFF. The full variable domain, completed using reference TRBV2 and TRBJ2-1, is EPEVTQTPSHQVTQMGQEVILRCVPISNHLYFYWYRQILGQKVEFLVSFYNNEISEKSEIFDDQFSVERPDGSNFTLKIRSTKLEDSAMYFCASSVAGYDLSYNEQFFGPGTRLTVL.

The rearrangement links TRBV4-3 to TRBJ2-7; 9 bases agree with TRBD1. Germline CDR1 LGHNA, CDR2 YSLEER. This CDR3 spans 17 amino acids. J was trimmed by 5 bases and V by 3 bases; bases with no gene match: 14. Here the CDR3 DNA reads TGCGCCAGCAGCCACCAAATGTCGGGACAGGGTTCACACGAGCAGTACTTC. Translating gives CASSHQMSGQGSHEQYF.

This clonotype was seen just once. V gene TRBV20-1 combines with J gene TRBJ2-1; D is undetermined. Trimming cost V 3 bases and J 0 bases, with 12 bases left between them. The CDR3 is 15 residues long. CDR1 and CDR2 from the germline V gene are DFQATT and SNEGSKA (reference sequence). In DNA, the CDR3 is TGCAGTGCTAGTGTCGGCCGGAGCTCCTACAATGAGCAGTTCTTC. It is translated as CSASVGRSSYNEQFF.

Ten or more counts support this clonotype. The chain carries TRBV6-2 or TRBV6-3 and TRBJ2-7, with D possibly being TRBD2 (5 bases). This CDR3 is 12 amino acids long. V was clipped by 3 bases and J by 7 bases, with 10 bases between them. Per germline, CDR1 MNHEY and CDR2 SVGEGT. The CDR3 spells CASSYVGSEQYF. The CDR3 DNA is TGTGCCAGCAGTTATGTAGGGAGTGAGCAGTACTTC.

The sample holds many counts of this clonotype. The rearrangement uses TRBV12-3 or TRBV12-4 and TRBJ2-7; unclear D gene. Trimming took 3 bases from V and 2 from J, leaving 11 bases between them. The CDR3 runs 14 residues. CDR3 DNA sequence: TGTGCCAGCAGTTTTCTAGGAAATGCCTACGAGCAGTACTTC. Amino acid sequence: CASSFLGNAYEQYF.

In the case of this clonotype: As the CDR3 is not closed by the conserved phenylalanine or tryptophan, this likely results from a read error. V and J are TRBV2 and TRBJ1-1; tentatively, D is TRBD1 (6 bases). The germline V gene has CDR1 SNHLY and CDR2 FYNNEI. The CDR3 extends over 13 amino acids. CDR3 in DNA: TGTGCCAGCAGTTGGGACACTAACACTGAGGCTTTCCTT. Protein sequence: CASSWDTNTEAFL.

On this clonotype itself: An end of the junction differs from the germline gene, which may be a read error. The genes are TRBV15 and TRBJ2-7; 8 bases are a match to TRBD2. Germline V gene data show CDR1 as LNHNV and CDR2 as YYDKDF (reference sequence). CDR3 length: 14 residues. In nucleotides, the CDR3 is TGTGCCAGCAGCTCAATCGGGAGGGGGGAAAAGCAGTACTTC. It yields the protein CASSSIGRGEKQYF.

This clonotype showed up just a few times. A single base separates this from a much larger clone, so it may be a read error. The chain is built from TRBV20-1 and TRBJ2-1; D is unresolved. V lost 5 bases and J lost 6, with 14 bases in between. Germline V lookup: CDR1 DFQATT, CDR2 SNEGSKA (reference sequence). The CDR3 loop spans 13 amino acids. This chain's CDR3 is CSAAPGPPNEQFF. The CDR3 coding sequence is TGCAGTGCTGCTCCCGGACCTCCCAATGAGCAGTTCTTC.

This clonotype was seen a handful of times. The gene calls are TRBV19 and TRBJ2-1; TRBD2 might be the D (6 bases). V lost 5 bases, J lost 7 bases, and 12 bases lay in between. Germline assignment: CDR1 LNHDA and CDR2 SQIVND (reference sequence). The CDR3 has 13 amino acids. The CDR3, as DNA: TGTGCCAGTAGTCCCTCGGCGGGGAATGAGCAGTTCTTC. This codes for CASSPSAGNEQFF. The whole variable domain, remainder taken from reference TRBV19 and TRBJ2-1, is DGGITQSPKYLFRKEGQNVTLSCEQNLNHDAMYWYRQDPGQGLRLIYYSQIVNDFQKGDIAEGYSVSREKKESFPLTVTSAQKNPTAFYLCASSPSAGNEQFFGPGTRLTVL.